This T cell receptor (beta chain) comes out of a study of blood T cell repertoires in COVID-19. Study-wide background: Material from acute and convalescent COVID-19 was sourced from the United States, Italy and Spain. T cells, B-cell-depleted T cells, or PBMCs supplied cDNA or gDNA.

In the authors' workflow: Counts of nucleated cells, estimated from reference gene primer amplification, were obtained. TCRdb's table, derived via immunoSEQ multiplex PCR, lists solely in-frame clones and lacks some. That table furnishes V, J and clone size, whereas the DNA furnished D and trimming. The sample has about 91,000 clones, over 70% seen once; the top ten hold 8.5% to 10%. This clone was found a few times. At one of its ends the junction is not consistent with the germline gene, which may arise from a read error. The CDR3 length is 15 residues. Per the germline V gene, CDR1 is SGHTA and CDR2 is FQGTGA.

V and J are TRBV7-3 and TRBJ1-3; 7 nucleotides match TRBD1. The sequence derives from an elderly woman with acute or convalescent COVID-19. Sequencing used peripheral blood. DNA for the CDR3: TGTGCCAGCAGCCTAACAGGGGAACCTGGAAACACCATATATTTT. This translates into CASSLTGEPGNTIYF.